The source of this TCR beta chain is a study of T cells in tuberculosis (dated by TCRdb to about 2018). Notes on the research overall: To characterize T cells specific for the mycobacterial lipid antigen glucose monomycolate (GMM), the study used CD1B tetramers together with high-throughput TCR immunosequencing. PBMC from active tuberculosis patients were archived either before standard anti-tuberculosis treatment began or within 7 days of its start. IGRA-negative adolescents, IGRA-positive adolescents with latent tuberculosis and adults with active tuberculosis, ten per group, were compared in a South African clinical cohort.

The immunoSEQ multiplex PCR assay was used to generate TCR libraries, with TCR-beta and/or TCR-alpha/delta assays applied to each sample. Amplified TCR libraries were sequenced on the Illumina high-throughput platform. Regarding the original processing steps: Clustering and dimensionality reduction relied on pairwise TCRdist distances among GMM-specific receptors from T cells that were either sorted ex vivo or expanded in vitro. Each clinical repertoire was assigned a mean NN-distance score, defined as the average TCRdist to the nearest 10% of tetramer-positive reference sequences. GEM TCR motif frequency was calculated as the fraction of unique TCRs that matched known GEM sequences by V/J usage and CDR3 length. Active tuberculosis was classified by linear discriminant analysis with leave-one-out cross-validation, implemented in scikit-learn. Here the immuneACCESS table is served through TCRdb, limited to in-frame sequences with V and J called. Missing clones are a known gap in these copies; in checked studies unresolved V genes cover under half, and the rest lacks a known reason. Clone size and V and J calls were adopted from that table, with D and trimming inferred from the DNA. For this sample there are more than 35,000 clones; around 94% appear just once. The top ten clonotypes cover roughly 4% of the sample.

From cysteine to phenylalanine, the CDR3 is 13 amino acids long. Left in the record is the CDR3 DNA by itself, 39 bases read in frame from the first base. V loses 1 base of germline sequence and J loses 6 bases, and the interval between the two ends is 6 bases. The germline V gene provides CDR1 SGHNT and CDR2 YENEEA. This sample's time point label indicates: new active TB diagnosis, blood taken before or within 7 days of starting treatment. The active tuberculosis patients were newly diagnosed, HIV-seronegative South African adults aged 18 years or older. Confirmation of active tuberculosis was based on positive sputum smear microscopy and/or a positive M. tuberculosis culture. Immunosequencing was performed on unsorted cryopreserved PBMC and covered approximately 110,000 T cells per clinical donor on average. This clone was seen once. Its antigen specificity is not known. The input lacks base qualities; no much larger clone sits a single base away.

Paper-wide results and their limitations: A classifier using the diverse GMM-specific repertoire reached about 90% accuracy (AUROC approximately 0.91), compared with 70% to 75% accuracy using GEM motif frequencies. Active tuberculosis TCR-alpha repertoires showed smaller mean NN-distances to GMM-specific TCRs than IGRA-negative controls, suggesting clonal expansion of these TCRs. Smaller NN-distances were partly driven by shorter CDR3-alpha lengths in active tuberculosis patients, and statistical significance was not reached for the TCR-beta difference. Clinical samples were selected based on which cryopreserved specimens were available, and the active tuberculosis cases were adults whereas the controls were adolescents.

The sample here was PBMCs, taken at tuberculosis diagnosis. The TCR comes from an adult with tuberculosis. The chain is made from TRBV11-3 and TRBJ2-2; the D gene cannot be resolved reliably. The sequence in DNA is TGTGCCAGCAGCTTAGGACTCCCCGGGGAGCTGTTTTTT. Protein translation: CASSLGLPGELFF.